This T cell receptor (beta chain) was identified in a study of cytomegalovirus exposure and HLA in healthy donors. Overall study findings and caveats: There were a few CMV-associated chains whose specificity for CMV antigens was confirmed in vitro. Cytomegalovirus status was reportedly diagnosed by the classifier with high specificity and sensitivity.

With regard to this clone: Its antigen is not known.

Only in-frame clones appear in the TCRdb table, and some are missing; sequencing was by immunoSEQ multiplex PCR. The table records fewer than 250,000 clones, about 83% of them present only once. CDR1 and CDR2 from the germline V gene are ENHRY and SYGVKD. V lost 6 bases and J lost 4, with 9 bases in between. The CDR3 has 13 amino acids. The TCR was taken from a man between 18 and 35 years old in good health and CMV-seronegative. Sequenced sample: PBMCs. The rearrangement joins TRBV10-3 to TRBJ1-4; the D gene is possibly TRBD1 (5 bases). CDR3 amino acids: CAIRTVLNEKLFF. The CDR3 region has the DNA TGTGCCATCAGGACAGTACTTAATGAAAAACTGTTTTTT.